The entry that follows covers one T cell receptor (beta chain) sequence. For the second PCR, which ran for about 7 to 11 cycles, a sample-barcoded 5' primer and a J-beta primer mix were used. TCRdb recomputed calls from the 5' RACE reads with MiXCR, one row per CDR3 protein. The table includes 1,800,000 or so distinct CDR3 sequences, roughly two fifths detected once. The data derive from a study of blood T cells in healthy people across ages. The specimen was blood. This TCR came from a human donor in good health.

The CDR3 sequence is CSAREWTGRSEAFF. For the CDR3, the DNA is TGCAGTGCTAGAGAATGGACAGGGCGGAGTGAAGCTTTCTTT. This sequence joins TRBV20-1 and TRBJ1-1; 8 bases fit TRBD1. Losses at the gene ends were 0 bases for V and 7 bases for J; bases not matched to a gene: 7. CDR3 length equals 14 residues. The germline CDR1 and CDR2 sequences are DFQATT and SNEGSKA (reference sequence).